A single sample is the source of the 24 T cell receptor beta chains below, sequenced in a study of Ad26.COV2.S vaccination and SARS-CoV-2 variants. Only in-frame clones appear in the TCRdb table, and some are missing; sequencing was by immunoSEQ multiplex PCR. The sample consists of 380,000 or so clones, about four fifths of them appearing once. The treatment here: roughly 20 received Ad26.COV2.S at low or high dose, single or two shots; about 5 received placebo; per-sample allocation not given. It was on day 63 after the first vaccine or placebo injection that samples were taken. The sample in question was peripheral blood, obtained in a trial of Ad26.COV2.S vaccine versus placebo. These receptors came from a person aged 18-65 years who received the Ad26.COV2.S COVID-19 vaccine or a placebo.

V and J are TRBV14 and TRBJ2-5; D may be TRBD2 (5 bases). Germline CDR1 SGHDN, CDR2 FVKESK. Trimming left V 1 base short and J 4 bases short, with 10 bases between. This CDR3 has 14 residues. In DNA, the CDR3 is TGTGCCAGCAGCCAAGCACGGGGTATAGAGACCCAGTACTTC. Protein product: CASSQARGIETQYF. Full variable domain (remainder filled in from reference TRBV14 and TRBJ2-5): EAGVTQFPSHSVIEKGQTVTLRCDPISGHDNLYWYRRVMGKEIKFLLHFVKESKQDESGMPNNRFLAERTGGTYSTLKVQPAELEDSGVYFCASSQARGIETQYFGPGTRLLVL.

This chain joins TRBV4-3 and TRBJ1-2; D not certain. The CDR3 is made up of 15 amino acids. Trimming removed 1 base from V and 0 bases from J, with 9 bases in between. Germline V gives CDR1 LGHNA, CDR2 YSLEER. This CDR3 reads CASSQGFPPNYGYTF. CDR3 coding DNA: TGCGCCAGCAGCCAAGGATTCCCCCCTAACTATGGCTACACCTTC.

The chain carries TRBV2 and TRBJ1-2, with 9 bases matching TRBD1. CDR1 SNHLY and CDR2 FYNNEI come from the germline V gene. This CDR3 is built from 16 residues. Losses at the gene ends were 5 bases for V and 8 bases for J; bases not matched to a gene: 15. Here the CDR3 reads CASSPPWDRVREGYTF. The DNA for the CDR3 is TGTGCCAGCAGTCCTCCCTGGGACAGGGTGAGAGAGGGCTACACCTTC.

This clone was recorded once. The chain recombines TRBV5-1 with TRBJ1-2; D not certain. The CDR3 sequence is 15 residues long. The germline CDR1 and CDR2 sequences are SGHRS and YFSETQ. The V and J ends lost 0 bases and 7 bases respectively, with 16 bases between them. CDR3 loop: CASSLEPPGRSGYTF. Here the CDR3 DNA reads TGCGCCAGCAGCTTGGAACCTCCTGGTAGGTCTGGCTACACCTTC.

The chain carries TRBV30 and TRBJ2-1, with D unclear. The V gene's germline CDR1 is GTSNPN and CDR2 SVGIG (reference sequence). This CDR3 comprises 12 residues. Trimming took 1 base from V and 15 from J, leaving 16 bases between them. The CDR3 nucleotides read TGTGCCTGGAGTGGGGTTAGCCCGGTTTTGTTCTTC. As protein: CAWSGVSPVLFF.

The rearrangement uses TRBV5-4 and TRBJ1-1; 7 bases are a match to TRBD1. The germline CDR1 and CDR2 sequences are SGHNT and YYREEE (reference sequence). The V and J ends lost 4 bases and 1 base, in that order; junction bases with no gene match: 4. The CDR3 loop spans 14 amino acids. In DNA form, the CDR3 reads TGTGCCAGCAGCCCAAGACAGGGGAACACTGAAGCTTTCTTT. It is translated as CASSPRQGNTEAFF.

In its sample, this clone was seen once. The rearrangement uses TRBV15 and TRBJ1-1; TRBD1 aligns across 8 bases. This CDR3 is built from 15 residues. CDR1 LNHNV and CDR2 YYDKDF come from the germline V gene (reference sequence). Losses at the gene ends were 1 base for V and 3 bases for J; bases not matched to a gene: 4. This CDR3 is CATSRGTGQHTEAFF. The DNA for the CDR3 is TGTGCCACCAGCAGAGGGACAGGGCAGCACACTGAAGCTTTCTTT.

The chain uses TRBV9 and TRBJ2-7, with 11 positions matching TRBD1. V trimming: 3 bases; J trimming: 0 bases; junction bases outside the gene matches: 2. This CDR3 spans 15 amino acids. Germline V gives CDR1 SGDLS, CDR2 YYNGEE. CDR3 in DNA: TGTGCCAGCAGCGCCGGGACAGGGGGCTCCTACGAGCAGTACTTC. Encoded protein: CASSAGTGGSYEQYF.

The rearrangement joins TRBV27 to TRBJ1-6; possible D gene TRBD1, 6 bases. The V gene lost 1 base and the J gene lost 3 bases, with 13 bases spanning the gap. This CDR3 has 17 amino acids. From germline, CDR1 is MNHEY and CDR2 SMNVEV (reference sequence). This chain's CDR3 is CASSLLQGHNYNSPLHF. The CDR3 nucleotides read TGTGCCAGCAGTTTATTGCAGGGGCACAACTATAATTCACCCCTCCACTTT.

This clone was found once. The chain uses TRBV5-8 and TRBJ2-2; D may be TRBD2 (6 bases). Trimming left V 2 bases short and J 2 bases short, with 13 bases between. This CDR3 region has 16 residues. Germline V lookup: CDR1 SGHTS, CDR2 YDEGEE. CDR3 protein: CASSFEPGENTGELFF. CDR3 sequence (DNA): TGTGCCAGCAGCTTTGAGCCGGGGGAAAACACCGGGGAGCTGTTTTTT.

The chain joins TRBV5-5 to TRBJ1-3, with a weak D call TRBD1 (5 bases). The CDR3 covers 17 residues. Trimming cost V 0 bases and J 3 bases, with 16 bases left between them. Germline V gene data show CDR1 as SGHKS and CDR2 as YYEKEE (reference sequence). The CDR3 sequence: CASSLVLGGRGGNTIYF. In DNA, the CDR3 is TGTGCCAGCAGCTTGGTTTTGGGGGGACGAGGTGGAAACACCATATATTTT.

The chain links TRBV5-6 to TRBJ1-2; D may be TRBD1 (5 bases). Germline V lookup: CDR1 SGHDT, CDR2 YYEEEE. With 0 bases removed from V and 14 bases from J, the gap between germline ends came to 11 bases. The CDR3 has 11 amino acids. The CDR3 spells CASSLGPGRTF. The CDR3 DNA follows: TGTGCCAGCAGCTTGGGGCCAGGGAGGACCTTC.

This chain joins TRBV30 and TRBJ2-3; D is unresolved. This CDR3 contains 10 residues. The germline V and J ends were trimmed by 5 bases and 6 bases, with 6 bases remaining between them. Germline V gives CDR1 GTSNPN, CDR2 SVGIG (reference sequence). The CDR3 protein is CAWGRDTQYF. The CDR3 bases are TGTGCCTGGGGGCGGGATACGCAGTATTTT.

The V gene is TRBV7-9, the J gene TRBJ2-2; D ambiguous. This CDR3 is 14 amino acids long. Germline V CDR1 and CDR2: SEHNR, FQNEAQ (reference sequence). V was clipped by 1 base and J by 0 bases, with 3 bases between them. The CDR3 loop is CASSLEANTGELFF. CDR3 nucleotide sequence: TGTGCCAGCAGCTTAGAAGCGAACACCGGGGAGCTGTTTTTT.

This chain uses TRBV7-9 with TRBJ1-2, with TRBD1 identical over 7 bases. Germline values: CDR1 SEHNR, CDR2 FQNEAQ (reference sequence). The CDR3 has 14 amino acids. V was clipped by 5 bases and J by 4 bases; unmatched bases: 7. The CDR3 DNA sequence: TGTGCCAGCAGCCTCCAGGGGGTCCCCTATGGCTACACCTTC. Its translation is CASSLQGVPYGYTF.

This rearrangement joins TRBV11-3 to TRBJ2-7, with 7 bases identical to TRBD1. V shed 8 bases, J shed 0 bases, and the junction held 10 bases outside the gene matches. The CDR3 has 15 residues. The germline V gene has CDR1 SGHNT and CDR2 YENEEA. CDR3 loop: CASSEKGTASYEQYF. DNA of the CDR3: TGTGCCAGCTCGGAGAAGGGGACAGCCTCCTACGAGCAGTACTTC.

The chain is built from TRBV7-2 and TRBJ1-1; 10 nucleotides align to TRBD1. The CDR3 sequence is 15 residues long. In germline, CDR1 is SGHTA, CDR2 FQGNSA. V trimming: 5 bases; J trimming: 2 bases; junction bases outside the gene matches: 5. CDR3 sequence: CASSLKTGGNTEAFF. The DNA of the CDR3 is TGTGCCAGCAGCCTCAAGACAGGGGGCAACACTGAAGCTTTCTTT.

V gene TRBV4-3 combines with J gene TRBJ2-3; D might be TRBD1 or TRBD2, each matching 6 bases. Germline V gives CDR1 LGHNA, CDR2 YSLEER. Trimming took off 1 base at V and 3 bases at J, with 17 bases between the two ends. CDR3 length: 17 residues. The CDR3 protein is CASSQGGGGLGTDTQYF. For the CDR3, the DNA is TGCGCCAGCAGCCAAGGCGGAGGGGGTCTCGGTACAGATACGCAGTATTTT.

This clone has only one observation. The CDR3: CASIQGLADITGDEQFF. The DNA of the CDR3 is TGTGCCAGTATCCAGGGGCTAGCGGATATTACAGGCGATGAGCAGTTCTTC. V usage is TRBV19 and J usage is TRBJ2-1; D is perhaps TRBD2 (7 bases). Germline V gene sequence: CDR1 LNHDA, CDR2 SQIVND (reference sequence). The CDR3 covers 17 residues. V was clipped by 7 bases and J by 8 bases, with 27 bases between them.

Here the CDR3 reads CASSPITRNTEAFF. As DNA, the CDR3 is TGTGCCAGCTCACCGATCACACGAAACACTGAAGCTTTCTTT. The rearrangement uses TRBV18 and TRBJ1-1; D is unclear. Looked up from germline, CDR1 is KGHSH and CDR2 is LQKENI. V was shortened by 3 bases and J by 2 bases, with 10 bases between the two germline ends. The CDR3 spans 14 residues.

The genes are TRBV10-3 and TRBJ1-6, with TRBD1 identical over 9 bases. The V segment lost 3 bases and the J segment 14 bases; nucleotides outside the gene matches: 11. The CDR3 is 15 amino acids. In germline, CDR1 is ENHRY, CDR2 SYGVKD. CDR3: CAISDLGQGEGALHF. CDR3 bases: TGTGCCATCAGTGACTTGGGACAGGGCGAAGGGGCCCTCCACTTT.

The V gene is TRBV11-1, the J gene TRBJ2-1; maybe TRBD2 (5 bases). The CDR3 has 13 amino acids. Trimming removed 5 bases at V and 4 bases at J, with 9 bases between. Germline assignment: CDR1 SGHAT and CDR2 FQDESV (reference sequence). CDR3: CASSRSGYNEQFF. The CDR3 DNA reads as TGTGCCAGCAGCCGCAGCGGATACAATGAGCAGTTCTTC.

Only a few counts were recorded for this clone. CDR3 bases: TGTGCCAGCAGCCAAACTAGCGGGAGCTATGAGCAGTTCTTC. Its translation is CASSQTSGSYEQFF. The chain carries TRBV3-1 (or the pseudogene TRBV3-2) and TRBJ2-1, with 11 positions matching TRBD2. CDR3 length: 14 residues. After removal of 2 bases from V and 8 bases from J, the junction contained 2 bases not matched to a gene. Germline values: CDR1 LGHDT, CDR2 YNNKEL (reference sequence).

The chain recombines TRBV7-2 with TRBJ2-3; TRBD2 aligns across 13 bases. CDR1 SGHTA and CDR2 FQGNSA come from the germline V gene. The CDR3 length is 16 residues. J was trimmed by 5 bases and V by 4 bases; bases with no gene match: 6. CDR3 in amino acids: CASSYAGTSGVDTQYF. CDR3 nucleotides: TGTGCCAGCAGCTATGCCGGGACTAGCGGGGTAGATACGCAGTATTTT.